The entry that follows covers one TCR beta chain sequence. Its specific antigen is unknown. No qualities accompany the bases; no much larger clone lies one base away. This sample stems from a study of blood T cell repertoires in COVID-19 (dated by TCRdb to the early 2020s). As for the study more broadly: Samples covering the acute and convalescent phases of COVID-19 were provided by collaborators in the United States, Italy and Spain. The prospective study material was composed of cDNA or gDNA derived from T cells, B-cell-depleted T cells, or PBMCs. The dataset comprised deeply sampled blood TCRbeta repertoires from subjects exposed to, actively infected with, or recovered from COVID-19. A freely available public database, intended as a resource for researchers studying the immune response to SARS-CoV-2, is where the repertoires were released. Samples came from the ongoing ImmuneRACE study (first 160 participants) plus 1,254 subjects from 6 global collaborators. Sample metadata almost always included a de-identified subject ID, COVID-19 status, age in years and sex. HLA class I and class II types, where available, came from metadata supplied by the sample provider rather than from assay-based typing.

Overall study results and their limits: The quantity of clinical and demographic metadata differed by source and by participant and was supplied without curation.

Reading from cysteine to phenylalanine, the CDR3 counts 12 amino acids. The read is trimmed to its CDR3 DNA, 36 bases read in frame from base 1. Via the germline V gene (reference sequence), CDR1 is SEHNR and CDR2 FQNEAQ. The V end loses 5 bases and the J end loses 9 bases, and a stretch of 11 bases separates them. TCRbeta CDR3 regions were amplified from genomic DNA using the immunoSEQ Assay, a bias-controlled multiplex PCR. The authors' analysis ran thus. Within the assay, amplification of reference gene primers was used to estimate how many nucleated cells each sample contained. Sequence reads were collapsed and filtered to measure the absolute abundance of every unique TCRbeta CDR3 rearrangement. For each sample, productive Simpson clonality was calculated as the square root of Simpson's diversity index over productive rearrangements. The source is immuneACCESS, and TCRdb retained only in-frame sequences with V and J called. Part of the clones is not carried over; for the studies checked, unresolved V genes explain less than half of this, and the remainder is unexplained. Clonal size and the V and J genes are those of that table, whereas D and trimming came from the DNA. This sample comprises about 210,000 clones, 65% to 90% of them detected only once. About 4.1% of the sample is taken by the ten largest.

In the prospective study, participants were about 18 to 95 years old, resided in around 25 geographic areas of the United States, and were enrolled through a virtual design. In the prospective study, cohorts were assigned on the basis of participant-reported clinical history obtained from a screening survey and a study questionnaire. In the prospective study, mobile phlebotomists collected whole blood, serum and a nasopharyngeal or oropharyngeal swab from each participant. Prospective study participants could optionally give additional blood draws and questionnaires over an approximately two-month period. Before DNA extraction, blood samples from the prospective study were shipped at room temperature or frozen.

Recombination connected TRBV7-9 to TRBJ2-1; the D gene is possibly TRBD1, with 5 bases matching. The receptor was derived from a woman in her thirties or forties with acute COVID-19. Sequencing was done on a sample of PBMCs or T cells enriched from blood (not recorded which). CDR3 region: CASSPYRGEQFF. The bases read TGTGCCAGCAGCCCCTATAGGGGTGAGCAGTTCTTC.